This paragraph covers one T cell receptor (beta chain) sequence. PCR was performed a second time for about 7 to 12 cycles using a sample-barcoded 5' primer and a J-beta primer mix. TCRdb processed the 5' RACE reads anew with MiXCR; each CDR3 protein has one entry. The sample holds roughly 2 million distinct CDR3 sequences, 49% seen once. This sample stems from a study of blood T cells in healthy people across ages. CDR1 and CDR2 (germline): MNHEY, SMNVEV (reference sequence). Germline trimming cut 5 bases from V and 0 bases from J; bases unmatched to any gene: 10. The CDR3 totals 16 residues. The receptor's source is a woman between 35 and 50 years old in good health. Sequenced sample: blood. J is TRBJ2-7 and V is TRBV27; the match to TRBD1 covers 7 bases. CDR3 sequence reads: CASSLRGTASSYEQYF. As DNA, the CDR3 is TGTGCCAGCAGTCTAAGGGGGACAGCAAGCTCCTACGAGCAGTACTTC.